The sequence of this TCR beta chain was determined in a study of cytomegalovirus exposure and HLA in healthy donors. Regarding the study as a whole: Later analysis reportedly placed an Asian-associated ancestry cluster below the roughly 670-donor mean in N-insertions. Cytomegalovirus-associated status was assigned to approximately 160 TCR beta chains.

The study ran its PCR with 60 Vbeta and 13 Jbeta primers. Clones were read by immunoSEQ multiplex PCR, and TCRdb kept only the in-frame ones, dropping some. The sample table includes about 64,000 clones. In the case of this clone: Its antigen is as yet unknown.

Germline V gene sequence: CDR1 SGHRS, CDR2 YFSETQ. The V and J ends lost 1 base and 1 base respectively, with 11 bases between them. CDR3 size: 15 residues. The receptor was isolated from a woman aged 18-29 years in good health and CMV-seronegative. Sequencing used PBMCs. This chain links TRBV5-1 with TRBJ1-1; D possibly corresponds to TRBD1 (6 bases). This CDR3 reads CASSLKAGENTEAFF. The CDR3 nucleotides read TGCGCCAGCAGCTTGAAGGCAGGGGAGAACACTGAAGCTTTCTTT.